This T cell receptor beta chain came from a study of T cell repertoires in cytomegalovirus infection. For the study at large: Public signatures in TCR beta pointed to CMV infection and matching HLA type.

This clonotype was counted only a few times. Via MiXCR, TCRdb re-called the reads, giving one row per CDR3 protein. The sample records roughly 500,000 distinct CDR3 sequences, 11% being singletons. After removal of 6 bases from V and 4 bases from J, the junction contained 8 bases not matched to a gene. This CDR3 contains 14 residues. Germline CDR1 and CDR2: KGHSH and LQKENI. Sequenced: PBMCs. The chain recombines TRBV18 with TRBJ1-1, with 7 bases aligning to TRBD1. This TCR derives from a human donor in good health (CMV status not recorded). Some clones in this sample may be carry-over from other donors' samples. Here the CDR3 DNA reads TGTGCCAGCTCCCGACAGGGCGGCGGCACTGAAGCTTTCTTT. Translating gives CASSRQGGGTEAFF.